Listed below are T cell receptor beta chains from one sample, sequenced in a study of T cell changes during pregnancy in multiple sclerosis. Clones were sequenced by immunoSEQ multiplex PCR, and TCRdb holds only the in-frame ones, with some missing. The data hold more than 55,000 clones, with roughly 91% observed a single time. Sequencing used peripheral blood, obtained in the second trimester of pregnancy. Receptors originate from a female donor with multiple sclerosis, enrolled in a pregnancy study. The conserved cysteine and the conserved F or W are not part of the CDR3 here. Fields, in order: J gene, V gene, CDR3 protein.

TRBJ2-3 | TRBV9 | ASSVGLGLAGYSDTQY
TRBJ2-1 | TRBV2 | ASSEVGLVYNEQF
TRBJ1-4 | TRBV15 | ATSRDSAPVNEKLF
TRBJ2-3 | TRBV11-2 | ASSLSVWQLDTQY
TRBJ2-6 | TRBV6-6 | ASSYGSSGANVLT
TRBJ2-1 | TRBV5-4 | AGGADSYNEQF
TRBJ2-3 | TRBV5-1 | ASQDTVKDTQY
TRBJ2-2 | TRBV19 | ASSYQGANTGELF
TRBJ2-3 | TRBV4-3 | ASSQIAGGPTDTQY
TRBJ2-7 | TRBV5-5 | ASSRLPGGVVGEQY
TRBJ1-3 | TRBV6-6 | ASSSFRTEGNTIY
TRBJ2-7 | TRBV28 | ASSLIGSGTYEQY
TRBJ1-6 | TRBV28 | ASSLGGTGSSPLH
TRBJ2-3 | TRBV9 | ASSVEASGADTQY
TRBJ1-1 | TRBV6-6 | ASNWVEDTEAF
TRBJ2-1 | TRBV5-1 | ASSLRYRGQDEQF
TRBJ2-3 | TRBV4-3 | ASSRRGAVGDTQY
TRBJ1-4 | TRBV7-2 | ASSFTGETNEKLF
TRBJ2-7 | TRBV7-2 | ASSSGQGGREQY
TRBJ2-2 | TRBV4-1 | ASSRTSGGIRTGELF
TRBJ2-7 | TRBV13 | ASSSDRELGEQY
TRBJ1-5 | TRBV30 | AWSVRGEQPQH
TRBJ1-2 | TRBV9 | ASSGGQGNYGYT
TRBJ2-5 | TRBV18 | ASSRLAGKETQY
TRBJ2-3 | TRBV18 | ASSPQITTSTDTQY
TRBJ2-7 | TRBV6-5 | ASKSLLGEVDEQY
TRBJ1-4 | TRBV10-1 | ASFDSANEKLF
TRBJ1-1 | TRBV27 | ASSLVQNTEAF
TRBJ2-5 | TRBV7-9 | ATGQETQY
TRBJ2-1 | TRBV5-1 | ASSLNVAGNYNEQF
TRBJ2-5 | TRBV19 | ASSQAGRETQY
TRBJ2-5 | TRBV5-1 | ASSLAFSTGPSETQY
TRBJ2-1 | TRBV6-5 | ASNLLAGGPNEQF
TRBJ1-1 | TRBV9 | ASGTGDSTVATEAF
TRBJ2-5 | TRBV5-1 | ASSWGPTPGQGEETQY
TRBJ1-1 | TRBV19 | ASRYRGGEATEAF
TRBJ2-7 | TRBV5-1 | ASSLGAADSEQY
TRBJ2-7 | TRBV9 | ASSTDRSYEQY
TRBJ1-1 | TRBV11-2 | ASSSRQGGDTEAF